Following are 20 T cell receptor beta chains from one sample sequenced in a study of T-cell reconstitution after alpha-beta-depleted transplantation in children. Unique molecular identifiers were incorporated when the TCRbeta library was constructed. TCRdb reprocessed the PCR reads with MiXCR, giving one entry per CDR3 protein. This sample has 200,000 or so distinct CDR3 sequences, with about 7% found just once. The specimen was PBMCs, collected before TCRalphabeta/CD19-depleted stem cell transplant. Every receptor here comes from a boy younger than 10 with acute lymphoblastic leukemia, due to receive a stem cell transplant.

This clonotype has at least ten counts. The rearrangement links TRBV5-1 to TRBJ2-1; tentative D call: TRBD2 (6 bases). V was pared by 4 bases and J by 6 bases, with 17 bases between. Germline lookup yields CDR1 SGHRS and CDR2 YFSETQ. The CDR3 consists of 15 residues. CDR3 loop: CASSSRLGYGNEQFF. Written as DNA, the CDR3 is TGCGCCAGCAGCAGTCGACTAGGATACGGCAATGAGCAGTTCTTC.

The chain is built from TRBV6-1 and TRBJ2-7; D might be TRBD1 (5 bases). The germline V gene encodes CDR1 MNHNS and CDR2 SASEGT. The CDR3 runs to 14 residues. The V end lost 5 bases, the J end lost 2 bases, and 13 bases lay between the germline ends. The CDR3, as DNA: TGTGCCAGCAGTCGCCCCGGACACGCCTACGAGCAGTACGTC. Translating it yields CASSRPGHAYEQYV.

This clonotype was seen ten or more times. The genes are TRBV29-1 and TRBJ2-5; perhaps TRBD2 as D (6 bases). CDR1 and CDR2 (germline): SQVTM, ANQGSEA. V lost 7 bases, J lost 5 bases, and 14 bases lay in between. This CDR3 is 12 amino acids long. CDR3 DNA: TGCAGCGCCCCACTAGCAGCGGAGACCCAGTACTTC. Protein: CSAPLAAETQYF.

This chain joins TRBV7-2 and TRBJ1-4; D ambiguous. Germline assignment: CDR1 SGHTA and CDR2 FQGNSA. The CDR3 sequence is 14 residues long. V was pared by 2 bases and J by 5 bases, with 9 bases between. The chain's CDR3 is CASSLRGSNEKLFF. For the CDR3, the DNA is TGTGCCAGCAGCTTACGCGGATCGAATGAAAAACTGTTTTTT.

This clonotype appeared many times. The chain couples TRBV6-2 or TRBV6-3 to TRBJ2-1, with 8 bases matching TRBD1. Germline V gene data show CDR1 as MNHEY and CDR2 as SVGEGT. The ends lost 7 bases at V and 2 bases at J; junction bases unmatched: 4. The CDR3 extends over 14 amino acids. CDR3 nucleotides: TGTGCCAGCAAGTGGGACAGGACCTACAATGAGCAGTTCTTC. Protein product: CASKWDRTYNEQFF.

V is TRBV7-2 and J is TRBJ1-6; D gene uncertain. The CDR3 covers 14 residues. V lost 7 bases and J 8 bases, leaving 15 bases between the germline ends. CDR1 is SGHTA, CDR2 FQGNSA, per germline. CDR3 sequence: CASTKDTVDSPLHF. The CDR3 DNA reads as TGTGCCAGCACCAAAGACACGGTTGATTCACCCCTCCACTTT.

This clonotype was recorded many times. The V and J genes are TRBV6-2 or TRBV6-3 and TRBJ2-5; tentatively, D is TRBD2 (5 bases). The CDR3 is made up of 15 amino acids. Germline V gene sequence: CDR1 MNHEY, CDR2 SVGEGT. Trimming removed 5 bases from V and 2 bases from J, with 15 bases in between. CDR3 nucleotide sequence: TGTGCCAGCAGTCCTCCGGGGTCGAAGCAAGAGACCCAGTACTTC. Translated: CASSPPGSKQETQYF.

This clonotype was seen many times. The V call is TRBV18, the J call TRBJ2-1, with a weak D call TRBD1 (6 bases). The V gene's germline CDR1 is KGHSH and CDR2 LQKENI. V was cut by 3 bases and J by 1 base, with 16 bases left in between. This CDR3 is 17 amino acids long. CDR3 amino acids: CASSPLYGTTSYNEQFF. The CDR3 bases are TGTGCCAGCTCACCCCTCTACGGGACAACTTCCTACAATGAGCAGTTCTTC.

This clonotype was seen a few times. The rearrangement links TRBV7-8 to TRBJ1-5; D might be TRBD1 (6 bases). The CDR3 length is 14 residues. V shed 0 bases and J shed 9 bases, with 12 bases lying between them. Germline assignment: CDR1 SGHVS and CDR2 FQNEAQ. This chain's CDR3 is CASSLALQGLPQHF. The CDR3 DNA reads TGTGCCAGCAGCTTAGCCCTACAGGGTCTGCCCCAGCATTTT.

Only a few counts were recorded for this clonotype. The chain has TRBV20-1 and TRBJ1-3; D may be TRBD1 (6 bases). Trimming took 6 bases from V and 4 from J, leaving 19 bases between them. Germline-derived CDR1 and CDR2 are DFQATT and SNEGSKA (reference sequence). The CDR3 is 15 residues long. The CDR3 DNA is TGCAGTGCCGGCCTCACACAGGGCCACGGAAACACCATATATTTT. Amino acids: CSAGLTQGHGNTIYF.

This clonotype appeared many times. The V gene is TRBV5-5, the J gene TRBJ1-1; no reliable D call. Trimming removed 2 bases at V and 3 bases at J, with 8 bases between. Germline assignment: CDR1 SGHKS and CDR2 YYEKEE (reference sequence). CDR3 length: 13 residues. The CDR3 reads CASSFNGYTEAFF. CDR3 sequence (DNA): TGTGCCAGCAGCTTTAACGGCTACACTGAAGCTTTCTTT. Combining the CDR3 with reference TRBV5-5 and TRBJ1-1 gives the whole variable domain DAGVTQSPTHLIKTRGQQVTLRCSPISGHKSVSWYQQVLGQGPQFIFQYYEKEERGRGNFPDRFSARQFPNYSSELNVNALLLGDSALYLCASSFNGYTEAFFGQGTRLTVV.

CDR3 sequence: CASSLSGRGGTDTQYF. The CDR3 DNA follows: TGTGCCAGCAGCTTATCCGGGCGGGGGGGGACGGATACGCAGTATTTT. The chain has TRBV7-2 and TRBJ2-3; 9 positions agree with TRBD2. The CDR3 sequence is 16 residues long. The germline CDR1 and CDR2 sequences are SGHTA and FQGNSA. J gave up 6 bases and V 2 bases, and 9 bases lay outside the gene matches.

The V and J genes are TRBV6-1 and TRBJ2-7; TRBD1 agrees at 9 bases. V lost 8 bases, J lost 0 bases, and 5 bases stayed unmatched. Germline V gene sequence: CDR1 MNHNS, CDR2 SASEGT. This CDR3 comprises 14 residues. The CDR3 loop reads CASAGTGSSYEQYF. The CDR3 nucleotides are TGTGCCAGCGCGGGGACAGGGAGCTCCTACGAGCAGTACTTC.

This clonotype was detected ten times or more. The chain uses TRBV20-1 and TRBJ2-5; 12 positions agree with TRBD1. Per the germline V gene, CDR1 is DFQATT and CDR2 is SNEGSKA (reference sequence). The CDR3 loop spans 14 amino acids. V lost 3 bases and J lost 4; bases outside the gene matches: 3. The CDR3 nucleotides read TGCAGTGCTAGGGGGACAGGGGGCCGAGAGACCCAGTACTTC. Translation: CSARGTGGRETQYF.

The sample holds a few counts of this clonotype. A single base separates this from a much larger clone, so it may be a read error. V gene TRBV10-3 combines with J gene TRBJ2-7; perhaps TRBD2 as D (5 bases). Germline values: CDR1 ENHRY, CDR2 SYGVKD. The CDR3 sequence is 17 residues long. CDR3 residues: CAISELFGPGPDYEHYF. The DNA for the CDR3 is TGTGCCATCAGTGAGTTGTTTGGACCGGGTCCAGACTACGAGCATTACTTC.

This clonotype occurred many times. The gene calls are TRBV20-1 and TRBJ2-7, with 7 positions matching TRBD1. There are 15 residues in the CDR3. From germline, CDR1 is DFQATT and CDR2 SNEGSKA (reference sequence). The J segment lost 5 bases and the V segment lost 6 bases, leaving 16 bases of the junction unmatched. CDR3 DNA sequence: TGCAGTGCCCACTCGGGCAGGGGGTTCGAGGACGAGCAGTACTTC. Translation gives CSAHSGRGFEDEQYF.

The chain recombines TRBV3-1 with TRBJ1-5, with 9 nucleotides matching TRBD1. CDR1 LGHDT and CDR2 YNNKEL come from the germline V gene (reference sequence). The CDR3 spans 18 residues. J was trimmed by 0 bases and V by 1 base; bases with no gene match: 7. This CDR3 is CASSQGGQGNGSNQPQHF. DNA of the CDR3: TGTGCCAGCAGCCAAGGGGGACAGGGAAACGGTAGCAATCAGCCCCAGCATTTT.

This clonotype has just a few counts. The chain uses TRBV5-1 and TRBJ2-2; the match to TRBD2 covers 11 bases. The V gene end was trimmed by 5 bases and the J gene end by 6 bases; junction bases not matched to a gene: 6. Germline CDR1 SGHRS, CDR2 YFSETQ. The CDR3 contains 15 residues. The CDR3 nucleotides are TGCGCCAGCAGTTTTACTAGCGGGAGTTCCGGGGAGCTGTTTTTT. Translating it yields CASSFTSGSSGELFF.

The gene calls are TRBV12-3 or TRBV12-4 and TRBJ1-2; the D gene is possibly TRBD1 (6 bases). Trimming left V 6 bases short and J 2 bases short, with 13 bases between. The CDR3 has 14 residues. The CDR3: CASSPLGQNYGYTF. CDR3 in DNA: TGTGCCAGCAGCCCCCTCGGACAGAACTATGGCTACACCTTC.

This clonotype occurred many times. The V gene is TRBV12-3 or TRBV12-4, the J gene TRBJ2-7; the D gene is possibly TRBD2 (5 bases). Trimming shortened V by 6 bases and J by 0 bases, and 12 bases separated the two germline ends. The CDR3 consists of 14 residues. CDR3 region: CASSPGGSSYEQYF. The CDR3 DNA follows: TGTGCCAGCAGCCCCGGTGGGAGCTCCTACGAGCAGTACTTC.